This T cell receptor beta chain was obtained from a study of T-cell memory formation after mild COVID-19. Only a few counts were recorded for this clonotype. TCRdb reanalysed the 5' RACE reads using MiXCR and keeps one entry per CDR3 protein. The repertoire holds roughly 190,000 distinct CDR3 sequences, with more than 9% as singletons. CDR3 length: 13 residues. The ends were cut back, 4 bases at V and 8 bases at J, with 12 bases in the middle. CDR1 SGHTA and CDR2 FQGNSA come from the germline V gene. This clonotype was sampled from a young man who had mild COVID-19 (a few samples of this study predate the infection). Cell type and time point are not known. The sample was PBMCs or a T cell subset sorted from them (not recorded which). The chain is built from TRBV7-2 and TRBJ1-5, with D possibly being TRBD1 (5 bases). CDR3 region: CASSSSPGEPQHF. The CDR3 DNA is TGTGCCAGCAGCTCATCGCCGGGGGAGCCCCAGCATTTT.